A selection of T cell receptor beta chains follows, all from one sample in a study of cytomegalovirus exposure and HLA in healthy donors. The assay was immunoSEQ multiplex PCR, and TCRdb's table has in-frame clones only and misses some. The data contain around 230,000 clones, around 80% of them singletons. Specimen: PBMCs. Receptors were obtained from a man aged 35-49 years in good health and CMV-seropositive. The CDR3 runs from the conserved cysteine through the conserved F or W. Each record gives: V gene, J gene, clone size, D gene, CDR3 protein, CDR3 DNA. A D gene is named only where the DNA matches it firmly. Only part of the rows carry a size: once, few, many, or a class if the clone is expanded.

V: TRBV7-9
J: TRBJ2-7
size: NA
D: TRBD2
CDR3: CASSWTSGREQYF
DNA: TGTGCCAGCAGCTGGACTAGCGGGAGAGAGCAGTACTTC

V: TRBV6-5
J: TRBJ2-2
size: NA
D: NA
CDR3: CAGTARRPYTGELFF
DNA: TGTGCCGGCACCGCGAGGCGGCCGTACACCGGGGAGCTGTTTTTT

V: TRBV7-9
J: TRBJ1-1
size: few
D: NA
CDR3: CASSLSQGNTEAFF
DNA: TGTGCCAGCAGCTTATCTCAGGGTAATACTGAAGCTTTCTTT

V: TRBV7-2
J: TRBJ2-3
size: NA
D: NA
CDR3: CASSLEGQRIDTQYF
DNA: TGTGCCAGCAGCTTAGAAGGACAGCGGATAGATACGCAGTATTTT

V: TRBV5-1
J: TRBJ1-4
size: NA
D: NA
CDR3: CASSSGGGGEKLFF
DNA: TGCGCCAGCAGCTCGGGGGGGGGTGGTGAAAAACTGTTTTTT

V: TRBV7-6
J: TRBJ1-1
size: NA
D: NA
CDR3: CASSLGRGGTEAFF
DNA: TGTGCCAGCAGCTTAGGGAGGGGAGGGACTGAAGCTTTCTTT

V: TRBV4-1
J: TRBJ2-3
size: NA
D: NA
CDR3: CASSQVGGVTDTQYF
DNA: TGCGCCAGCAGCCAAGTAGGCGGCGTCACAGATACGCAGTATTTT

V: TRBV5-6
J: TRBJ2-1
size: NA
D: TRBD2
CDR3: CASSLGAGLAGNEQFF
DNA: TGTGCCAGCAGCTTGGGGGCGGGACTAGCGGGGAATGAGCAGTTCTTC

V: TRBV9
J: TRBJ2-3
size: NA
D: NA
CDR3: CASSVESGSTDTQYF
DNA: TGTGCCAGCAGCGTTGAAAGCGGGAGCACAGATACGCAGTATTTT

V: TRBV10-2
J: TRBJ2-1
size: NA
D: NA
CDR3: CASKEASRSSYNEQFF
DNA: TGCGCCAGCAAAGAGGCTAGCAGAAGCTCCTACAATGAGCAGTTCTTC

V: TRBV2
J: TRBJ2-3
size: NA
D: TRBD2
CDR3: CASSVSSGATDTQYF
DNA: TGTGCCAGCAGTGTTTCTAGCGGGGCCACAGATACGCAGTATTTT

V: TRBV7-2
J: TRBJ2-1
size: NA
D: TRBD1
CDR3: CASSLVTGANNEQFF
DNA: TGTGCCAGCAGCTTAGTGACAGGGGCCAACAATGAGCAGTTCTTC

V: TRBV27
J: TRBJ1-5
size: NA
D: NA
CDR3: CASSVRGNQPQHF
DNA: TGTGCCAGCAGTGTTAGGGGGAATCAGCCCCAGCATTTT

V: TRBV27
J: TRBJ2-1
size: NA
D: NA
CDR3: CASSSGSNEQFF
DNA: TGTGCCAGCAGTTCTGGGAGCAATGAGCAGTTCTTC

V: TRBV9
J: TRBJ2-1
size: NA
D: NA
CDR3: CASSDRGSGAHFSYNEQFF
DNA: TGTGCCAGCAGCGACCGGGGTAGCGGAGCCCACTTCTCCTACAATGAGCAGTTCTTC

V: TRBV10-1
J: TRBJ2-2
size: NA
D: NA
CDR3: CASSTSDRANTGELFF
DNA: TGCGCCAGCAGTACCTCGGACAGAGCGAACACCGGGGAGCTGTTTTTT

V: TRBV5-6
J: TRBJ1-4
size: NA
D: NA
CDR3: CASSLGPPGEDEKLFF
DNA: TGTGCCAGCAGCTTGGGTCCCCCGGGAGAGGATGAAAAACTGTTTTTT

V: TRBV27
J: TRBJ1-5
size: once
D: NA
CDR3: CASSVGGVSNQPQHF
DNA: TGTGCCAGCAGTGTAGGGGGGGTGAGCAATCAGCCCCAGCATTTT

V: TRBV28
J: TRBJ1-2
size: NA
D: TRBD1
CDR3: CASRTPGQVKAANYGYTF
DNA: TGTGCCAGCAGAACCCCTGGACAGGTTAAAGCGGCTAACTATGGCTACACCTTC

V: TRBV6-4
J: TRBJ1-1
size: few
D: NA
CDR3: CASSAEGRNTEAFF
DNA: TGTGCCAGCAGTGCGGAGGGCCGGAACACTGAAGCTTTCTTT

V: TRBV7-6
J: TRBJ2-7
size: once
D: NA
CDR3: CASSLAGGSTYEQYF
DNA: TGTGCCAGCAGCTTAGCGGGAGGCAGCACCTACGAGCAGTACTTC

V: TRBV14
J: TRBJ1-1
size: NA
D: TRBD1
CDR3: CASSQGQGLNTEAFF
DNA: TGTGCCAGCAGCCAAGGACAGGGCTTGAACACTGAAGCTTTCTTT

V: TRBV18
J: TRBJ1-1
size: NA
D: NA
CDR3: CASSRTANTEAFF
DNA: TGTGCCAGCTCACGGACAGCTAACACTGAAGCTTTCTTT

V: TRBV18
J: TRBJ1-5
size: NA
D: TRBD1
CDR3: CASSQSGQARQPQHF
DNA: TGTGCCAGCTCACAAAGTGGACAGGCCCGGCAGCCCCAGCATTTT

V: TRBV7-8
J: TRBJ2-7
size: NA
D: TRBD1
CDR3: CASTPLGTGAYEQYF
DNA: TGTGCCAGCACTCCGCTGGGGACAGGTGCCTACGAGCAGTACTTC

V: TRBV7-9
J: TRBJ2-2
size: once
D: NA
CDR3: CASSLSGNTGELFF
DNA: TGTGCCAGCTCCCTTAGCGGGAACACCGGGGAGCTGTTTTTT

V: TRBV29-1
J: TRBJ2-7
size: NA
D: TRBD1
CDR3: CSAGQGILFYEQYF
DNA: TGCAGCGCCGGACAGGGAATATTGTTTTACGAGCAGTACTTC

V: TRBV30
J: TRBJ1-2
size: once
D: NA
CDR3: CAWNLGDGYTF
DNA: TGTGCCTGGAATCTAGGGGATGGCTACACCTTC

V: TRBV28
J: TRBJ2-5
size: NA
D: TRBD1
CDR3: CASRAGTGGETQYF
DNA: TGTGCCAGCAGGGCCGGGACAGGTGGAGAGACCCAGTACTTC

V: TRBV5-1
J: TRBJ1-1
size: NA
D: TRBD1
CDR3: CASTLGQGAPEAFF
DNA: TGCGCCAGCACCCTCGGACAGGGGGCGCCTGAAGCTTTCTTT

V: TRBV5-1
J: TRBJ1-2
size: NA
D: TRBD1
CDR3: CASSLGHRDRGLDGYTF
DNA: TGCGCCAGCAGCTTGGGGCACCGGGACAGGGGGCTAGATGGCTACACCTTC

V: TRBV30
J: TRBJ2-3
size: NA
D: NA
CDR3: CAWRAASTDTQYF
DNA: TGTGCCTGGAGGGCGGCTAGCACAGATACGCAGTATTTT

V: TRBV29-1
J: TRBJ1-1
size: NA
D: TRBD1
CDR3: CSGATGGCEAFF
DNA: TGCAGCGGGGCGACAGGGGGCTGTGAAGCTTTCTTT

V: TRBV10-3
J: TRBJ1-3
size: once
D: NA
CDR3: CAISEAGSGNTIYF
DNA: TGTGCCATCAGTGAGGCAGGTTCTGGAAACACCATATATTTT

V: TRBV6-6
J: TRBJ1-1
size: once
D: NA
CDR3: CASSTPQGGNTEAFF
DNA: TGTGCCAGCAGTACCCCACAGGGTGGAAACACTGAAGCTTTCTTT

V: TRBV5-1
J: TRBJ1-1
size: NA
D: NA
CDR3: CASSLPRQDTEAFF
DNA: TGCGCCAGCAGCTTGCCCCGACAGGACACTGAAGCTTTCTTT

V: TRBV6-1
J: TRBJ1-1
size: NA
D: NA
CDR3: CASSDGGDLF
DNA: TGTGCCAGCAGTGATGGAGGGGACCTCTTT

V: TRBV4-1
J: TRBJ2-7
size: NA
D: TRBD2
CDR3: CASSQIAGDPYSYEQYF
DNA: TGCGCCAGCAGCCAGATAGCGGGGGACCCGTACTCCTACGAGCAGTACTTC

V: TRBV11-2
J: TRBJ2-1
size: NA
D: NA
CDR3: CASSLRTRYNEQFF
DNA: TGTGCCAGCAGCTTAAGGACACGGTACAATGAGCAGTTCTTC